This TCR beta chain was sequenced for a study of graft-versus-host responses after intestinal transplantation (TCRdb year 2021). For context, the study as a whole: The transplants that recipients received were multivisceral, liver-intestinal, or isolated intestinal. Anti-thymocyte globulin induction was given to all recipients, followed by maintenance tacrolimus and steroids for around three years. After intestinal transplantation, graft-versus-host and host-versus-graft alloreactive T cell clones in the graft, circulation and bone marrow were tracked using bulk TCR-beta CDR3 sequencing. To identify alloreactive clones, pre-transplant mixed lymphocyte reaction products were sequenced and compared with unstimulated pre-transplant donor and recipient T cells. The cohort enrolled about two dozen intestinal transplant recipients, one of whom was a retransplant, and a few patients without pretransplant specimens were excluded. A peak of at least 4% donor T cells among recipient peripheral blood mononuclear cells was the definition used for donor T cell macrochimerism. Rather than being sequenced by the commercial service, samples from three later patients were sequenced in-house on an Illumina MiSeq and processed with MiXCR. Overall study results and their limits: High GvH to HvG T cell clonal ratios were observed in the allografts of patients with donor T cell macrochimerism. Peak levels of circulating GvH clones were associated with declines in HvG clones early after transplant. The relatively low number and heterogeneity of intestinal transplant patients limited the conclusions. GvH clones were detected in recipient bone marrow, and some appeared earlier in ileal mucosa or blood, consistent with an intestinal mucosal origin.

Library preparation employed the immunoSEQ multiplex PCR assay. Adaptive Biotechnologies carried out high-throughput TCR-beta CDR3 sequencing of genomic DNA for most patients. The authors' analysis ran thus. TCR sequencing data were retrieved from Adaptive's ImmunoSEQ software for some 19 patients, whereas a few other patients were processed with MiXCR and VDJtools. CDR3 nucleotide sequences shared between donor and recipient were removed because the origin of such sequences could not be assigned. To be classed as alloreactive, a clone needed at least 2-fold expansion over unstimulated cells and a minimum CFSE-low frequency of 0.002% (template counts) or 0.001% (read counts). Mappable clones were those detected in sequenced pre-transplant spleen, lymph node, or MLR CFSE-low populations of the donor or recipient. The cumulative frequency of alloreactive clones was calculated as a percentage of all sequences, weighted by copy number. Held by TCRdb, this immuneACCESS table contains in-frame sequences only and omits some clones. Under half of the omission traces to an unresolved V gene where checked; the cause of the rest is unknown. The V and J calls and clone size come from that table; D and trimming were worked out from the DNA. The sample table holds about 9,800 clones, of which around nine tenths were seen once. In total, the top ten clones hold roughly 2.5% of the sample.

Comment on this clone: The antigen it binds to is not known. No base-level quality is on record; no much larger clone is a single base apart.

Blood samples were collected up to 4 times in the first month after transplant and then at least monthly when available. The CDR3 measures 15 amino acids from cysteine to phenylalanine. The CDR3 DNA has 45 bases and is translated from base 1. Compared with germline, V lacks 5 bases and J lacks 8 bases; bases without a gene match: 5. Sequences SGHVS (CDR1) and FNYEAQ (CDR2) are obtained from the germline V gene. This sequence was found in a human patient who received an intestinal transplant, so some T cells may come from the graft donor. This chain joins TRBV7-6 to TRBJ2-1; 14 central bases correspond to TRBD2. The source was PBMCs, collected about 47 days after intestinal transplant. The DNA reads as follows: TGTGCCAGCAGCAGACTAGCGGGAGGGGGGTATGAGCAGTTCTTC. Translation gives CASSRLAGGGYEQFF.